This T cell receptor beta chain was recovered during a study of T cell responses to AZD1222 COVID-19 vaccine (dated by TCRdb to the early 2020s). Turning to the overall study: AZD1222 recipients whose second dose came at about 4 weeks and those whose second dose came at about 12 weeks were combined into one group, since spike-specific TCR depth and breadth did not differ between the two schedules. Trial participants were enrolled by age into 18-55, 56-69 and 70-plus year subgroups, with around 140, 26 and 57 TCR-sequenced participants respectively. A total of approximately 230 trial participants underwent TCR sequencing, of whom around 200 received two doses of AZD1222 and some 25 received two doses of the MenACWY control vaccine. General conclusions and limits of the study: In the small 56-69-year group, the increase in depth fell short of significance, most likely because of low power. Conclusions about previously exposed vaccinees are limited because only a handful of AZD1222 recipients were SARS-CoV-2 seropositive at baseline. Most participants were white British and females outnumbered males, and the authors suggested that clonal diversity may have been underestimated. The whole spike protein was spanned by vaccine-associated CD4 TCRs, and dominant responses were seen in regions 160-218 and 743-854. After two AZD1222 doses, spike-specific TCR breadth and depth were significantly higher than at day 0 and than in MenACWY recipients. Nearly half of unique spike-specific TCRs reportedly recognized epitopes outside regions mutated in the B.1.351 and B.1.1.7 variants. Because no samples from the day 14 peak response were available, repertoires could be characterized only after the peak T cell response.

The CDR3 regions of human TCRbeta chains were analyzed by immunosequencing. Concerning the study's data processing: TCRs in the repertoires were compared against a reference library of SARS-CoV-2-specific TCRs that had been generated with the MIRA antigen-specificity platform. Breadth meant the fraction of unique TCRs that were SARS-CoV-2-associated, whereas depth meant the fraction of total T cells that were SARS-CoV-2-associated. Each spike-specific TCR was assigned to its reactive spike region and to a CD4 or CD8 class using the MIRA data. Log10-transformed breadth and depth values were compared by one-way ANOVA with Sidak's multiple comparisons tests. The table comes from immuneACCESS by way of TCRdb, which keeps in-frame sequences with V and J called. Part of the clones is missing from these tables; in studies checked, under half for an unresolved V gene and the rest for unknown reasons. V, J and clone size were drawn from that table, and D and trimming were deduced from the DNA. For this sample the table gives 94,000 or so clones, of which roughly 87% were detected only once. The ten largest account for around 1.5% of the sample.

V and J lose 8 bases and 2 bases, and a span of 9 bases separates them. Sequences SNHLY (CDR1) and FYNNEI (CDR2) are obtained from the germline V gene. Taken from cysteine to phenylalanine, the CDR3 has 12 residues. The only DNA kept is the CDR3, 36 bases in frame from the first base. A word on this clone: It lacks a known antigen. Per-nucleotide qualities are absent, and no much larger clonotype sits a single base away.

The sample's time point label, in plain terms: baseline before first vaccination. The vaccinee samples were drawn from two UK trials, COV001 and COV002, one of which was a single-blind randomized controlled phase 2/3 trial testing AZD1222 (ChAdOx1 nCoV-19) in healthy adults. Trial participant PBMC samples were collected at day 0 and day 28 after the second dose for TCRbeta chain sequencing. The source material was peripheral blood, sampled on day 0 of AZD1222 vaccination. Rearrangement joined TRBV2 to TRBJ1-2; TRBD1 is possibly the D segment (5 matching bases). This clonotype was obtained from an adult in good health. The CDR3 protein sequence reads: CASEAGNYGYTF. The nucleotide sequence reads TGTGCCAGCGAGGCAGGGAACTATGGCTACACCTTC.